This T cell receptor beta chain came from a study of OX40 agonist ivuxolimab in advanced cancers. Study-level information: Every 2 weeks, ivuxolimab was infused into the patients intravenously at between 0.01 and 10 mg/kg. Hepatocellular carcinoma, melanoma, renal cell or head and neck cancer occurred in dose-escalation patients. Those enrolled were 70% to 85% male, with a mean age of around 58 years and ages from roughly 20 to 85.

Assay: immunoSEQ multiplex PCR; the TCRdb copy retains only in-frame clones and omits some. Of tens of thousands of clones in the sample, 80% to 90% are singletons; the top ten hold approximately 11%. CDR1 and CDR2 from the germline V gene are MNHEY and SMNVEV (reference sequence). Trimming stripped 4 bases from V and 8 bases from J, with 20 bases between. The CDR3 covers 15 residues. This clone was picked up one time. The antigen is unknown. Study-level findings and limits: The authors also found low normalized T-cell clonal expansion in some nonresponders.

Sequences were derived from CD4+ or CD8+ T cells sorted from blood, sampled in a trial of the OX40 agonist ivuxolimab. The chain combines TRBV27 with TRBJ1-2; a weak D match, TRBD1 (5 bases). This receptor was identified in an adult with an advanced solid tumor such as melanoma, head and neck, liver or kidney cancer. CDR3 protein: CASSSAPQETEGYTF. The CDR3 DNA reads as TGTGCCAGCAGTTCGGCACCACAGGAGACAGAGGGCTACACCTTC.